A single sample is the source of the 11 T cell receptor beta chains below, sequenced in a study of CD8 T cells in Susac syndrome. Random hexamers were used to reverse transcribe an amount of about 0.5 to 1 ug RNA. A single record per CDR3 protein comes from TCRdb applying MiXCR to the immunoSEQ multiplex PCR reads. The table includes some 190,000 distinct CDR3 sequences, over 85% detected once. The sample comprised CD4+ T cells from PBMCs. All receptors come from a human donor in good health.

In DNA, the CDR3 is TGTGCCAGCAGTGGCCGGGTCAACACAGATACGCAGTATTTT. Translated: CASSGRVNTDTQYF. The V and J genes are TRBV7-9 and TRBJ2-3; D not resolved. The V end lost 6 bases, the J end lost 2 bases, and 12 bases lay between the germline ends. The germline gives CDR1 SEHNR, CDR2 FQNEAQ (reference sequence). This CDR3 has 14 residues. Complete variable domain (other parts from reference TRBV7-9 and TRBJ2-3): DTGVSQNPRHKITKRGQNVTFRCDPISEHNRLYWYRQTLGQGPEFLTYFQNEAQLEKSRLLSDRFSAERPKGSFSTLEIQRTEQGDSAMYLCASSGRVNTDTQYFGPGTRLTVL.

The table lists this clonotype with a count of one. This chain joins TRBV3-1 and TRBJ2-5, with 9 nucleotides matching TRBD2. The CDR3 has 15 residues. Losses at the gene ends were 3 bases for V and 5 bases for J; bases not matched to a gene: 7. CDR1 is LGHDT, CDR2 YNNKEL, per germline (reference sequence). CDR3 in DNA: TGTGCCAGCAGCCAGGATAGCGGGAGAGAGGAGACCCAGTACTTC. Protein sequence: CASSQDSGREETQYF.

The chain employs TRBV15 and TRBJ1-1; the D gene is possibly TRBD1 (6 bases). V was pared by 3 bases and J by 1 base, with 6 bases between. Germline CDR1 LNHNV, CDR2 YYDKDF (reference sequence). The CDR3 has 13 residues. The DNA of the CDR3 is TGTGCCACCAGCAGGGACAGGAACACTGAAGCTTTCTTT. Its translation is CATSRDRNTEAFF.

This chain links TRBV29-1 with TRBJ2-3, with 8 bases fitting TRBD1. The CDR3 runs to 14 residues. Trimming removed 7 bases from V and 4 bases from J; junction bases left unmatched: 10. CDR1 is SQVTM, CDR2 ANQGSEA, per germline. The CDR3 is CSAPQGAGADTQYF. CDR3 coding DNA: TGCAGCGCCCCCCAGGGGGCCGGGGCAGATACGCAGTATTTT.

CDR3 region: CASSLATGGKYGYTF. The CDR3 DNA follows: TGTGCCAGCAGCTTAGCAACAGGCGGGAAATATGGCTACACCTTC. The chain couples TRBV7-9 to TRBJ1-2, with D perhaps TRBD1 (5 bases). The germline gives CDR1 SEHNR, CDR2 FQNEAQ (reference sequence). V was pared by 0 bases and J by 5 bases, with 13 bases between. The CDR3 has 15 amino acids.

This rearrangement joins TRBV18 to TRBJ1-1; TRBD1 is a possible D gene (6 bases). V shed 2 bases and J shed 0 bases, with 13 bases lying between them. Per the germline V gene, CDR1 is KGHSH and CDR2 is LQKENI. The CDR3 has 16 residues. CDR3 in DNA: TGTGCCAGCTCACCAGGGGGGGGCTCGCTGAACACTGAAGCTTTCTTT. It encodes CASSPGGGSLNTEAFF.

V is TRBV10-3 and J is TRBJ2-5; possibly TRBD1 for D (6 bases). The V gene lost 4 bases and the J gene lost 5 bases, with 14 bases spanning the gap. Germline V lookup: CDR1 ENHRY, CDR2 SYGVKD. CDR3 size: 14 residues. For the CDR3, the DNA is TGTGCCATCAGTGTCGGACAGAGGGGGGAGACCCAGTACTTC. Translated: CAISVGQRGETQYF.

The chain uses TRBV29-1 and TRBJ1-4; D not certain. CDR1 and CDR2 from the germline V gene are SQVTM and ANQGSEA. The CDR3 sequence is 14 residues long. The V end lost 4 bases, the J end lost 3 bases, and 12 bases lay between the germline ends. The CDR3 is CSVALGSSNEKLFF. Here the CDR3 DNA reads TGCAGCGTTGCCCTAGGGTCCTCTAATGAAAAACTGTTTTTT.

This sequence joins TRBV25-1 and TRBJ2-1, with 7 nucleotides matching TRBD1. Germline loops: CDR1 MGHDK, CDR2 SYGVNS. This CDR3 spans 16 amino acids. With V trimmed by 8 bases and J by 0 bases, 10 bases remained unmatched. Written as DNA, the CDR3 is TGTGCCAGCGGGGACAGTGGCTTGGCCTCCTACAATGAGCAGTTCTTC. It codes for CASGDSGLASYNEQFF.

V is TRBV7-8 and J is TRBJ2-5, with D unresolved. This CDR3 has 13 residues. CDR1 is SGHVS, CDR2 FQNEAQ, per germline. V dropped 10 bases and J dropped 4 bases, with 16 bases sitting between them. The CDR3 spells CATRESIRETQYF. The CDR3 DNA is TGTGCCACCCGAGAATCAATCCGAGAGACCCAGTACTTC.

This chain joins TRBV7-2 and TRBJ1-2, with D perhaps matching TRBD1 (6 bases). CDR3 size: 15 residues. Germline V gene sequence: CDR1 SGHTA, CDR2 FQGNSA. The germline V and J ends were trimmed by 4 bases and 4 bases, with 16 bases remaining between them. The CDR3 DNA is TGTGCCAGCAGCTCTCAGACAGGTCCCATCTATGGCTACACCTTC. Translated, it gives CASSSQTGPIYGYTF.